These 2 T cell receptor beta chains came from one sample sequenced in a study of cytomegalovirus exposure and HLA in healthy donors. With 60 Vbeta and 13 Jbeta primers, the PCR was carried out. TCRdb's copy holds only in-frame clones and misses some; the assay was immunoSEQ multiplex PCR. The table has 100,000 to 150,000 clones, around 86% seen once. Sequencing was done on a sample of PBMCs. The receptors here all came from a man between 18 and 35 years old in good health and CMV-seronegative.

CDR3 bases: TGTGCCTGGAGTTATTGGGACAGCAATTCACCCCTCCACTTT. It is translated as CAWSYWDSNSPLHF. The chain couples TRBV30 to TRBJ1-6, with 7 bases lining up with TRBD1. CDR3 length: 14 amino acids. The V gene's germline CDR1 is GTSNPN and CDR2 SVGIG (reference sequence). With V trimmed by 2 bases and J by 7 bases, 5 bases remained unmatched.

The V and J genes are TRBV9 and TRBJ2-2; tentative D call: TRBD2 (6 bases). CDR3 length: 16 amino acids. Trimming removed 0 bases at V and 5 bases at J, with 14 bases between. The V gene's germline CDR1 is SGDLS and CDR2 YYNGEE. Here the CDR3 reads CASSVGRDGLTGELFF. The DNA for the CDR3 is TGTGCCAGCAGCGTAGGGAGGGACGGACTAACCGGGGAGCTGTTTTTT.